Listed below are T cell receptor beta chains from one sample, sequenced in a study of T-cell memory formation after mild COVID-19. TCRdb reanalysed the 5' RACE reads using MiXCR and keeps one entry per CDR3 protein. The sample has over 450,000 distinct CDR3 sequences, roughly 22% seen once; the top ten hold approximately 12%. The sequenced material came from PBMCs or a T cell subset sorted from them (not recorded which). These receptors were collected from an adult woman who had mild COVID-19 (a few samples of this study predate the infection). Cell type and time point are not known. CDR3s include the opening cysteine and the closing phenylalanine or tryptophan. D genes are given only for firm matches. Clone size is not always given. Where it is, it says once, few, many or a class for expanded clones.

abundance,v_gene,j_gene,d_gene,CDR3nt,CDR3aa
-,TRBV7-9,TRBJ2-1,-,TGTGCCAGCAGCTTAGCGAACGGGCAGTACAATGAGCAGTTCTTC,CASSLANGQYNEQFF
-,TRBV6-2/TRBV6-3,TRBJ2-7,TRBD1,TGTGCCAGCAGCGAGACGGACAGGGTTTCGTCCGAGCAGTACTTC,CASSETDRVSSEQYF
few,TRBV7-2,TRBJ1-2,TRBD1,TGTGCCAGCAGCCCGGACAGGGCACAGGGCTACACCTTC,CASSPDRAQGYTF
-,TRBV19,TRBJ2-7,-,TGTGCCAGTAGGACAGACACGACGTCCTACGAGCAGTACTTC,CASRTDTTSYEQYF
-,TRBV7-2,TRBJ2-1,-,TGTGCCAGCAGCCTCTCGGGTCCGGGACGGAGATACAATGAGCAGTTCTTC,CASSLSGPGRRYNEQFF
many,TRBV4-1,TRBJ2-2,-,TGCGCCAGCAGCCAGTACACCGGGGAGCTGTTTTTT,CASSQYTGELFF
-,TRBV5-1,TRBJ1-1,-,TGCGCCAGCAGAATGTTCTCAGGGACCGTGAACACTGAAGCTTTCTTT,CASRMFSGTVNTEAFF
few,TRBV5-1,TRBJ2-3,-,TGCGCCAGCAGCCCAGAGCGGGGCACAGATACGCAGTATTTT,CASSPERGTDTQYF
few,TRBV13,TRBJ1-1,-,TGTGCCAGCAGCTTAGGCCTAGTCAGTGTCCACACTGAAGCTTTCTTT,CASSLGLVSVHTEAFF
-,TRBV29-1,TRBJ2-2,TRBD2,TGCAGCGTGCGGGGACTAGCTACCGGGGAGCTGTTTTTT,CSVRGLATGELFF
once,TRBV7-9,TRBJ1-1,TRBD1,TGTGCCAGCAGCACCCCTTTGGGACAGGGGGCAGAAGCTTTCTTT,CASSTPLGQGAEAFF
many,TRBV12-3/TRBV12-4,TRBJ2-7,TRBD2,TGTGCCAGCAGTTTAGGGCTAGCGGACTACGAGCAGTACTTC,CASSLGLADYEQYF
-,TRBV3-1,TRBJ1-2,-,TGTGCCGGAAGGACTGGATGGGGCGGCTACACCTTC,CAGRTGWGGYTF
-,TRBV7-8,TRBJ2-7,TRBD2,TGTGCCAGCAGCTTAGTATTGACTAGCGGAGCCTACGAGCAGTACTTC,CASSLVLTSGAYEQYF
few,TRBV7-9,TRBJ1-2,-,TGTGCCAGCAGCTTACCCGGCATCTATGGCTACACCTTC,CASSLPGIYGYTF
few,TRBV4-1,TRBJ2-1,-,TGCGCCAGCAGCCAGGGTCTTACCCTCTCCTACAATGAGCAGTTCTTC,CASSQGLTLSYNEQFF
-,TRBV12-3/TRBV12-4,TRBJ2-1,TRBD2,TGTGCCAGCAGGACTAGCGGGAGAATAAACGAGCAGTTCTTC,CASRTSGRINEQFF
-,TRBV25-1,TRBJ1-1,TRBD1,TGTGCCAGCAGTGAAACCGACAGGGCCCCCGGTACTGAAGCTTTCTTT,CASSETDRAPGTEAFF
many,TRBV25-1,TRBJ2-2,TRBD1,TGTGCCAGCAGTGACCCTATCGGGACAGGGAACTCCGGGGAGCTGTTTTTT,CASSDPIGTGNSGELFF
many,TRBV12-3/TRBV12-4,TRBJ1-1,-,TGTGCCAGCAGTTTAGAGGTCGGGGGCTGTTCCTTT,CASSLEVGGCSF
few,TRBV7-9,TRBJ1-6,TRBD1,TGTGCCAGCAGAACGGACAGGGAATATAATTCACCCCTCCACTTT,CASRTDREYNSPLHF
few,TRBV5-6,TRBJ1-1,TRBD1,TGTGCCAGCAGCTGGACAGGGAGGTACACTGAAGCTTTCTTT,CASSWTGRYTEAFF
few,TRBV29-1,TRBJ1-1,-,TGCAGCTCCCGATCGGGGGGGGACACTGAAGCTTTCTTT,CSSRSGGDTEAFF
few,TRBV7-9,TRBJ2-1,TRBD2,TGTGCCAGCGGACTAGCGGGGGCCTACAATGAGCAGTTCTTC,CASGLAGAYNEQFF
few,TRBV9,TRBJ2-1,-,TGTGCCAGCAGCGATGGGGGCGGGAGCTCCTACAATGAGCAGTTCTTC,CASSDGGGSSYNEQFF
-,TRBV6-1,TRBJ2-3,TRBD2,TGTGCCAGCAGACCTAGCGGGGGGGGCACAGATACGCAGTATTTT,CASRPSGGGTDTQYF
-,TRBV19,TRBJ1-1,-,TGTGCCAGTAGTATGGGTACGAACACTGAAGCTTTCTTT,CASSMGTNTEAFF
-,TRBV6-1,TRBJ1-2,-,TGTGCCAGCAGTGTCTTTTTAGGGGGAGACTATGGCTACACCTTC,CASSVFLGGDYGYTF
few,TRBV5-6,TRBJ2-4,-,TGTGCCAGCAGCTTGGACAGCGAAAACATTCAGTACTTC,CASSLDSENIQYF
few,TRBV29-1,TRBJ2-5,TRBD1,TGCAGCGTTGAGGGGATTGAGGACAGGCAACAAGAGACCCAGTACTTC,CSVEGIEDRQQETQYF
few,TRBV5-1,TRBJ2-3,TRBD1,TGCGCCAGTGAGGGGACAGGGGGCAAGTACACAGATACGCAGTATTTT,CASEGTGGKYTDTQYF
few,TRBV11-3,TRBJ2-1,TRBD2,TGTGCCAGCAGCCCTCGTCAGGGGAGAGCGGGAGGGATACATGAGCAGTTCTTC,CASSPRQGRAGGIHEQFF
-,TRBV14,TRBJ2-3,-,TGTGCCAGCAGCCAAGATACGCGAGATACGCAGTATTTT,CASSQDTRDTQYF
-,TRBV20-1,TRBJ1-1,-,TGCAGTGCTAAGAGGGGGTTGAACACTGAAGCTTTCTTT,CSAKRGLNTEAFF
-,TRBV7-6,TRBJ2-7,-,TGTGCCAGCAGCCGCGGGGCCAACGAGCAGTACTTC,CASSRGANEQYF
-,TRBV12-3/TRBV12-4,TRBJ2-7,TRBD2,TGTGCCAGCAGTGCCGGGACTAGCGGGCAGCTCTACGAGCAGTACTTC,CASSAGTSGQLYEQYF
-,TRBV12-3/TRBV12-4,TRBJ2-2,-,TGTGCCAGCAGTTTGGGCGGGGGCGCGGACGGGGAGCTGTTTTTT,CASSLGGGADGELFF
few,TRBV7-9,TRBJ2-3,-,TGTGCCAGCAGCTTATTATCGGTCAGCACAGATACGCAGTATTTT,CASSLLSVSTDTQYF
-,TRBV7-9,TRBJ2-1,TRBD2,TGTGCCAGCAGCCCCGGGACTAGCGGGCCTGACAATGAGCAGTTCTTC,CASSPGTSGPDNEQFF
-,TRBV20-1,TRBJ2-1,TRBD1,TGCAGTGCTAGAGATAGGGGGCCCTCCTACAATGAGCAGTTCTTC,CSARDRGPSYNEQFF
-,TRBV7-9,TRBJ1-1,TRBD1,TGTGCCAGCAGCAAACGACCCGGGACAGGGGGCACTGAAGCTTTCTTT,CASSKRPGTGGTEAFF
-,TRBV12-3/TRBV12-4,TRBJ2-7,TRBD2,TGTGCCAGCAGTTTCCTAGTAGCGGGGGGGCCCTACGAGCAGTACTTC,CASSFLVAGGPYEQYF
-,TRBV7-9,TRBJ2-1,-,TGTGCCAGCAGCCTCCCAGGACAGTTCAAGAATGAGCAGTTCTTC,CASSLPGQFKNEQFF
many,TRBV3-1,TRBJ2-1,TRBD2,TGTGCCAGCAGCCAAGTGGGACTAGCGGGAGGGAAATACAATGAGCAGTTCTTC,CASSQVGLAGGKYNEQFF
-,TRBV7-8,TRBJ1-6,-,TGTGCCAGCAGCTTAAGGCGGGTTGGGAACTCACCCCTCCACTTT,CASSLRRVGNSPLHF
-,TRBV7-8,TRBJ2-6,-,TGTGCCAGCAGCTTAGTGGGTTTTGGGGCCAACGTCCTGACTTTC,CASSLVGFGANVLTF
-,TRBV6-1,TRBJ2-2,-,TGTGCCAGCAGTATCGGGGCGCGGACCGGGGAGCTGTTTTTT,CASSIGARTGELFF
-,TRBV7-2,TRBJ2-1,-,TGTGCCAGCAGCCCTCTTTCAACCCCCCAGTTCTTC,CASSPLSTPQFF
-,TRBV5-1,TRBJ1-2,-,TGCGCCAGCAGCTCCGGGTCGACGGTCTACTATGGCTACACCTTC,CASSSGSTVYYGYTF
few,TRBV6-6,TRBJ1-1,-,TGTGCCAGCAGTTACTCAACAGTCTCTGAAGCTTTCTTT,CASSYSTVSEAFF
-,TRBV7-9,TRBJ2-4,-,TGTGCCAGCAGCTTAAGTTTTGAGTCAGCCAAAAACATTCAGTACTTC,CASSLSFESAKNIQYF
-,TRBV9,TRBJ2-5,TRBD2,TGTGCCAGCAGCGTAGGGTACTCAGCGGGAGAGCAGGAGACCCAGTACTTC,CASSVGYSAGEQETQYF
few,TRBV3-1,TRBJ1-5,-,TGTGCCAGCAGCCGCGCTGGGAGCAATCAGCCCCAGCATTTT,CASSRAGSNQPQHF
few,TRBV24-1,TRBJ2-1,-,TGTGCCACCAGTTGGGGGTTGAATGAGCAGTTCTTC,CATSWGLNEQFF
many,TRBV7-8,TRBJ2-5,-,TGTGCCAGCAGGCCTACAGTGACCCAAGAGACCCAGTACTTC,CASRPTVTQETQYF
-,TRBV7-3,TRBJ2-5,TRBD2,TGTGCCAGCAGCCCGGGGACTAGCGGGAGGGCGGTCCGAGAGACCCAGTACTTC,CASSPGTSGRAVRETQYF
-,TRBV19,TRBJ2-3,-,TGTGCCAGCCAGAAACGGGACGCCACAACAGATACGCAGTATTTT,CASQKRDATTDTQYF
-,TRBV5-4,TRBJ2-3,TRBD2,TGTGCCAGCAGCCAGAAATTGACTAGCGGGAGGACAGATACGCAGTATTTT,CASSQKLTSGRTDTQYF
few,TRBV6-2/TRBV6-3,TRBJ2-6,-,TGTGCCAGCAGTTACGTCTCTGGGGCCAACGTCCTGACTTTC,CASSYVSGANVLTF